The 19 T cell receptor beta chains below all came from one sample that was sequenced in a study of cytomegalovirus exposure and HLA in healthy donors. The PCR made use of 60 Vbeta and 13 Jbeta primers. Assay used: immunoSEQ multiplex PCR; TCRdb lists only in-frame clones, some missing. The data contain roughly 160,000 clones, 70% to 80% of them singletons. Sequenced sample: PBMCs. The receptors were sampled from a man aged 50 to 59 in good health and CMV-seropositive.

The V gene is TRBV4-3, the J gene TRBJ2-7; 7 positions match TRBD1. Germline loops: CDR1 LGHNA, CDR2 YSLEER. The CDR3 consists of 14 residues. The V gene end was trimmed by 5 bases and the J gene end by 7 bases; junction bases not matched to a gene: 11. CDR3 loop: CASSKGQAPNEQYF. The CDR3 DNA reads TGCGCCAGCAGCAAAGGACAGGCCCCTAATGAGCAGTACTTC.

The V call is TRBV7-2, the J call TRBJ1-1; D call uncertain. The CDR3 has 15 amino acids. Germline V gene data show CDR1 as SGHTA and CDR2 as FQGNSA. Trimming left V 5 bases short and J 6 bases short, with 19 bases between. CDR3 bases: TGTGCCAGCAGCGCAGACCCCGGGGTCCCCGCTGAAGCTTTCTTT. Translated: CASSADPGVPAEAFF. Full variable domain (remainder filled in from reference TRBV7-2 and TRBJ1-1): GAGVSQSPSNKVTEKGKDVELRCDPISGHTALYWYRQSLGQGLEFLIYFQGNSAPDKSGLPSDRFSAERTGGSVSTLTIQRTQQEDSAVYLCASSADPGVPAEAFFGQGTRLTVV.

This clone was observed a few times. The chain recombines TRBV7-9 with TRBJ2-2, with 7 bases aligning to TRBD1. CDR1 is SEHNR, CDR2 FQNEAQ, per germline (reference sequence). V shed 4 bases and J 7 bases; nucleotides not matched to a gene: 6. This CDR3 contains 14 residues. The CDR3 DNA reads TGTGCCAGCAGCTCGTGGACAGGCGGCGGGGAGCTGTTTTTT. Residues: CASSSWTGGGELFF. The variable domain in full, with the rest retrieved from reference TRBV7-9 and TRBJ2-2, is DTGVSQNPRHKITKRGQNVTFRCDPISEHNRLYWYRQTLGQGPEFLTYFQNEAQLEKSRLLSDRFSAERPKGSFSTLEIQRTEQGDSAMYLCASSSWTGGGELFFGEGSRLTVL.

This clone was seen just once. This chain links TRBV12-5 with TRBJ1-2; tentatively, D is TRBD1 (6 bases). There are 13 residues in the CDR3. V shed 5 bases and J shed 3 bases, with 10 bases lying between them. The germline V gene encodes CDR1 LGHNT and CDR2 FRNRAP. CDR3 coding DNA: TGTGCTAGTGGTCTGGACAGCTACTATGGCTACACCTTC. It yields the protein CASGLDSYYGYTF.

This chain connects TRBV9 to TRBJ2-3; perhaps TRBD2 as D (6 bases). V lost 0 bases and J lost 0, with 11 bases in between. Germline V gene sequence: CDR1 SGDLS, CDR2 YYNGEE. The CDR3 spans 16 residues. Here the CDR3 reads CASSVEGAGSTDTQYF. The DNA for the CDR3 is TGTGCCAGCAGCGTAGAAGGGGCGGGAAGCACAGATACGCAGTATTTT.

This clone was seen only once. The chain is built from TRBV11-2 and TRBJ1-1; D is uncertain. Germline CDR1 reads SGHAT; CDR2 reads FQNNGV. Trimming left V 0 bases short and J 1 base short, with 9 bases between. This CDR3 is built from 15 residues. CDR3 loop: CASSLDRVGNTEAFF. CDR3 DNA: TGTGCCAGCAGCTTAGATCGGGTAGGGAACACTGAAGCTTTCTTT.

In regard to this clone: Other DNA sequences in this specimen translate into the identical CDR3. The CDR3 here is CASSRRDRNEKLFF. CDR3 nucleotides: TGTGCCAGCAGTCGGCGGGACAGGAATGAAAAACTGTTTTTT. The chain recombines TRBV7-8 with TRBJ1-4; 8 bases fit TRBD1. Germline CDR1 reads SGHVS; CDR2 reads FQNEAQ. The length of the CDR3 is 14 residues. Unmatched junction bases numbered 5, after V lost 6 bases and J lost 5 bases.

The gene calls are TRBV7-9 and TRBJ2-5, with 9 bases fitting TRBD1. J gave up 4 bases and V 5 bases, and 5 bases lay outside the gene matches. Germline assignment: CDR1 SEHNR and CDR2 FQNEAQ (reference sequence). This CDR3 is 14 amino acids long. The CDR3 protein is CASSPGQGRETQYF. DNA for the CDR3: TGTGCCAGCAGCCCGGGACAGGGCCGAGAGACCCAGTACTTC.

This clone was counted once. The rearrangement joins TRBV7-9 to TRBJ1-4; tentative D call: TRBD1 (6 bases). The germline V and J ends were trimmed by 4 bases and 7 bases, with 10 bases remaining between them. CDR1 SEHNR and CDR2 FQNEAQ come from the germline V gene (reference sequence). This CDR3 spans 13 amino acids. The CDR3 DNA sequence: TGTGCCAGCAGCTCCGGACAGTCTGAAAAACTGTTTTTT. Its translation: CASSSGQSEKLFF.

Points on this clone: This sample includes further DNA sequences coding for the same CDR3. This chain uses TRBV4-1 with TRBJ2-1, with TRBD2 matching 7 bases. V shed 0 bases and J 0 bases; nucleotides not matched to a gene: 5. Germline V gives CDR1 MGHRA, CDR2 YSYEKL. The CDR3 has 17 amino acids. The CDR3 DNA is TGCGCCAGCAGCCAAGATCGGGCTAGCGGCTCCTACAATGAGCAGTTCTTC. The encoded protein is CASSQDRASGSYNEQFF.

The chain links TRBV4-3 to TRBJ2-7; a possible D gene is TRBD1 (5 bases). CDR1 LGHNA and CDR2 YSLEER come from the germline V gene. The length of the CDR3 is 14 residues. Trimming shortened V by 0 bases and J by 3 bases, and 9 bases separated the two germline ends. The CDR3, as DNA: TGCGCCAGCAGCCAAGAGCAGGGTTACTACGAGCAGTACTTC. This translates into CASSQEQGYYEQYF.

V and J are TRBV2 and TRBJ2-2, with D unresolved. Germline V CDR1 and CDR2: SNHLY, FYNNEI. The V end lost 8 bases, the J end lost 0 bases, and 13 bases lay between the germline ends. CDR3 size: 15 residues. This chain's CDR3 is CASLGSESNTGELFF. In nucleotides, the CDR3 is TGTGCCAGCCTAGGCAGCGAATCGAACACCGGGGAGCTGTTTTTT.

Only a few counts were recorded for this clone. The CDR3 DNA reads as TGCGCCAGCAGCGGTTCTTCCGGGACAGGGTTCCATGAGCAGTTCTTC. The encoded protein is CASSGSSGTGFHEQFF. The V call is TRBV10-1, the J call TRBJ2-1; 9 bases fit TRBD1. In germline, CDR1 is WNHNN, CDR2 SYGVQD (reference sequence). This CDR3 contains 16 residues. With 6 bases clipped from V and 8 bases from J, the junction kept 14 bases outside the gene matches.

The CDR3 bases are TGTGCCAGCAGCTTAAGAGCAGGGTATGGAAACACCATATATTTT. Protein sequence: CASSLRAGYGNTIYF. The rearrangement joins TRBV7-8 to TRBJ1-3; TRBD1 might be the D (5 bases). CDR3 size: 15 residues. Germline V gene data show CDR1 as SGHVS and CDR2 as FQNEAQ. The V and J ends lost 2 bases and 3 bases respectively, with 11 bases between them.

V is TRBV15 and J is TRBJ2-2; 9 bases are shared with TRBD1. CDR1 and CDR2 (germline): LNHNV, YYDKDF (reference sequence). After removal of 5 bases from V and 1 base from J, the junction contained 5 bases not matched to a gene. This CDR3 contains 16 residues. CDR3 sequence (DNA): TGTGCCACCAGCCGGCCGGGACAGGGGAACACCGGGGAGCTGTTTTTT. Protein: CATSRPGQGNTGELFF.

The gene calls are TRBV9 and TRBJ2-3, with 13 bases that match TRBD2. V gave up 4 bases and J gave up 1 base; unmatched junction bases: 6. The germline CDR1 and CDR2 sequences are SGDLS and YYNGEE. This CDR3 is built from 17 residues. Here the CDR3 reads CASSSGLAGLRTDTQYF. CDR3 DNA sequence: TGTGCCAGCAGCTCGGGACTAGCGGGGCTACGCACAGATACGCAGTATTTT.

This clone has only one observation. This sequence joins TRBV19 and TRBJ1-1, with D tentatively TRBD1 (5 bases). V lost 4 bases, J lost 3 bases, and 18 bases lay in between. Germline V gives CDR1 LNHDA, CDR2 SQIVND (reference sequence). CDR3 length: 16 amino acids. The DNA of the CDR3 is TGTGCCAGTAGTAGAGAGGGGTATTGGCGGGACACTGAAGCTTTCTTT. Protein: CASSREGYWRDTEAFF.

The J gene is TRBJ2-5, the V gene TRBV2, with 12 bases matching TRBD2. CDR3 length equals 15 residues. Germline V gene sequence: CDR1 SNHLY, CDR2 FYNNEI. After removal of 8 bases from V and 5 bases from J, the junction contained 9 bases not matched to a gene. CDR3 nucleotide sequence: TGTGCCAGCCGGCGACTAGCGGGGGAGGCGGAGACCCAGTACTTC. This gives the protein CASRRLAGEAETQYF.

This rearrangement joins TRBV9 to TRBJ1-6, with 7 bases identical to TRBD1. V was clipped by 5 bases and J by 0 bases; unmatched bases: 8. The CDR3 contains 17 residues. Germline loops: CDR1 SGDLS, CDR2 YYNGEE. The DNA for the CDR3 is TGTGCCAGCAGGACAGGGTCATCGAGCTCCTATAATTCACCCCTCCACTTT. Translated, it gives CASRTGSSSSYNSPLHF.